The 2 T cell receptor beta chains listed next were all sequenced from one sample in a study of CD8 T cells in Susac syndrome. Random hexamers served to reverse transcribe roughly 0.45 to 1 ug RNA. A single record per CDR3 protein comes from TCRdb applying MiXCR to the immunoSEQ multiplex PCR reads. The table shows hundreds of thousands of distinct CDR3 sequences, with 90% to 96% occurring only once. Sequenced: CD4+ T cells from PBMCs. The origin of the receptors is a human donor with Susac syndrome.

The CDR3 DNA sequence: TGTGCCACCCGGACTAGCGGGGCCCGTCGGGAGCAGTACTTC. Protein: CATRTSGARREQYF. The V call is TRBV27, the J call TRBJ2-7; TRBD2 agrees at 12 bases. V dropped 10 bases and J dropped 7; count of bases not matched to a gene: 11. CDR3 size: 14 residues. Germline CDR1 MNHEY, CDR2 SMNVEV (reference sequence).

This clonotype was seen just once. The chain couples TRBV4-1 to TRBJ2-2; TRBD2 might be the D (5 bases). The CDR3 is 15 residues long. Trimming pared 7 bases from V and 1 base from J, leaving 13 bases between. CDR1 MGHRA and CDR2 YSYEKL come from the germline V gene. The CDR3 loop reads CASMVGGRNTGELFF. As DNA, the CDR3 is TGCGCCAGCATGGTCGGAGGCAGGAACACCGGGGAGCTGTTTTTT.